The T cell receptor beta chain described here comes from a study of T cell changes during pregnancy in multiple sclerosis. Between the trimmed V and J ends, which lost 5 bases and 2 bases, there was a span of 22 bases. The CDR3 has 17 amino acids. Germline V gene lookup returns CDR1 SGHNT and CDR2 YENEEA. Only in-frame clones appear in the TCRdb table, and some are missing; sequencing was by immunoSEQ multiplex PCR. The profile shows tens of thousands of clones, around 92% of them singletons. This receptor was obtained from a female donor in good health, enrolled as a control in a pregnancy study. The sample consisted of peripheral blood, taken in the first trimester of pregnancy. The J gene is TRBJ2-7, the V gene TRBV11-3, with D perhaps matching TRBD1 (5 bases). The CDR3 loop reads CASSLRYTGDPPYEQYF. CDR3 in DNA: TGTGCCAGCAGCCTAAGATACACAGGAGACCCTCCCTACGAGCAGTACTTC.